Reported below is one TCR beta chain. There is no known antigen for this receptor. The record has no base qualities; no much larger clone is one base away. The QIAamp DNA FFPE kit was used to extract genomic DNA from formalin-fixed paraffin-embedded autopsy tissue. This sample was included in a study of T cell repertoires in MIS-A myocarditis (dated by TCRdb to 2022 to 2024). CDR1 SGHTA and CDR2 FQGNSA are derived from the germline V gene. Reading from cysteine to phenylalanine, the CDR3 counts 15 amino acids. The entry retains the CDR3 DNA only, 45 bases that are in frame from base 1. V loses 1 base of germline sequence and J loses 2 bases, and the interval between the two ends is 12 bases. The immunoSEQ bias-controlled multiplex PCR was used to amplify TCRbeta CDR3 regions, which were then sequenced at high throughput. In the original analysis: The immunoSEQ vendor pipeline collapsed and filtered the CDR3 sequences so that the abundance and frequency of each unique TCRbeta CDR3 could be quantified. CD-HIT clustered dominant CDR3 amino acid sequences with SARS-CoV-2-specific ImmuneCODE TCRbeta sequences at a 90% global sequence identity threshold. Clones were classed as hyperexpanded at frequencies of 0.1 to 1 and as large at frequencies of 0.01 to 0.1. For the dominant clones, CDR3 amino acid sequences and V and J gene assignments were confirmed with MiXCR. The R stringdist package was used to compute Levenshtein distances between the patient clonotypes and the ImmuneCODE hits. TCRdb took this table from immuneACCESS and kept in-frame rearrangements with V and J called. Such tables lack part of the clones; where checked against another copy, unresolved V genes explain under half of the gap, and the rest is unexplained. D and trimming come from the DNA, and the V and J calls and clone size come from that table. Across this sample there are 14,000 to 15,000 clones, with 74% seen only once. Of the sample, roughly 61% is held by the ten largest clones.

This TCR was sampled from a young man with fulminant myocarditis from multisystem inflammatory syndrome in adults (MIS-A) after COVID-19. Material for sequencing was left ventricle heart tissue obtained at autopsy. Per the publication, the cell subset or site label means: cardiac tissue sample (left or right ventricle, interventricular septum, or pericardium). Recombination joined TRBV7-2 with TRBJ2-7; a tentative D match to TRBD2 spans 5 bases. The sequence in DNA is TGTGCCAGCAGCTTAGACCGGGCCGGGACCTACGAGCAGTACTTC. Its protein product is CASSLDRAGTYEQYF. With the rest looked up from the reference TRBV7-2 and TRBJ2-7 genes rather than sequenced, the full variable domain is GAGVSQSPSNKVTEKGKDVELRCDPISGHTALYWYRQSLGQGLEFLIYFQGNSAPDKSGLPSDRFSAERTGGSVSTLTIQRTQQEDSAVYLCASSLDRAGTYEQYFGPGTRLTVT.